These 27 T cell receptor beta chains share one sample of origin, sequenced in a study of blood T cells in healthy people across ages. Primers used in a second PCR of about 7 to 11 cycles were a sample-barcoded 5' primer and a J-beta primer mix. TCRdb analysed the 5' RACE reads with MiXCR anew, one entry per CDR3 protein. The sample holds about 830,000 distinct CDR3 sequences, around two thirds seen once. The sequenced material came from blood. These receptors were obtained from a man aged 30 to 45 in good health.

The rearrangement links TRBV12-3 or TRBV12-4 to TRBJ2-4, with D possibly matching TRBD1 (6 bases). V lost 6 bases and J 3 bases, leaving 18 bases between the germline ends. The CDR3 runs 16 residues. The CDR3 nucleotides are TGTGCCAGCAGCCCCTACCCAGGGGTGGGCAAAAACATTCAGTACTTC. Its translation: CASSPYPGVGKNIQYF.

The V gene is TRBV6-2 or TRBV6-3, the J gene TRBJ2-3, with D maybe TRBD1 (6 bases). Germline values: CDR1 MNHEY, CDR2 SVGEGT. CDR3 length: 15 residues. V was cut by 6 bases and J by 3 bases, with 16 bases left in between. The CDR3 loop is CASRRNRVMTDTQYF. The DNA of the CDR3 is TGTGCCAGCAGACGAAACAGGGTAATGACAGATACGCAGTATTTT.

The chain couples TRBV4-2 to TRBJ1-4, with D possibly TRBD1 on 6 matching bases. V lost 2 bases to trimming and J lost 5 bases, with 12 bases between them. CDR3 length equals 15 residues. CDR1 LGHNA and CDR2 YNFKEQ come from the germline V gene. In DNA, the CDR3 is TGTGCCAGCAGCCAAACCAGGGGCTCGAATGAAAAACTGTTTTTT. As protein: CASSQTRGSNEKLFF.

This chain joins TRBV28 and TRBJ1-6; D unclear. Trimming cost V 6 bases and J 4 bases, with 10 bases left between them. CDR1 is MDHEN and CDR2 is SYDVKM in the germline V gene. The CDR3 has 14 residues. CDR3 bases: TGTGCCAGCAGCTCGACTGCTTATAATTCACCCCTCCACTTT. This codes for CASSSTAYNSPLHF.

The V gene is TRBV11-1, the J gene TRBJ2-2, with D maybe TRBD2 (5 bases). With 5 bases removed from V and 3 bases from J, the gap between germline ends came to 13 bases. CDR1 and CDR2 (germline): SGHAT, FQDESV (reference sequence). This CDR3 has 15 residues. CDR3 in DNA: TGTGCCAGCAGCCCGGCGGGTCGCGACACCGGGGAGCTGTTTTTT. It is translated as CASSPAGRDTGELFF.

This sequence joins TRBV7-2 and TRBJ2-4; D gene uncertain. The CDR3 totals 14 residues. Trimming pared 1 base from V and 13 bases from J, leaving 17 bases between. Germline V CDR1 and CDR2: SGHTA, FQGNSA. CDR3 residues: CASSLGPPSIEQYF. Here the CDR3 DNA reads TGTGCCAGCAGCTTAGGACCACCATCAATAGAGCAGTACTTC.

CDR3 sequence reads: CASSQTGGGTYEQYF. CDR3 nucleotide sequence: TGTGCCAGCAGCCAGACTGGAGGGGGGACCTACGAGCAGTACTTC. The rearrangement joins TRBV6-2 or TRBV6-3 to TRBJ2-4, with D possibly called TRBD1 or TRBD2 (6 bases each). With the DNA end fitting TRBJ2-7 better, the J assignment may be wrong. CDR1 and CDR2 (germline): MNHEY, SVGEGT. This CDR3 has 15 residues.

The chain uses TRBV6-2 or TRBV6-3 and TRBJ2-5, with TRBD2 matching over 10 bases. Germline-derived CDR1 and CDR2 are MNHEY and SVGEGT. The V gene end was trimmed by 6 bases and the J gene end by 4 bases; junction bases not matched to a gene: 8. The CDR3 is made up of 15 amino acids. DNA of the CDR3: TGTGCCAGCAGCGGACTAGCGGCGATGGGAGAGACCCAGTACTTC. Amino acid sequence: CASSGLAAMGETQYF.

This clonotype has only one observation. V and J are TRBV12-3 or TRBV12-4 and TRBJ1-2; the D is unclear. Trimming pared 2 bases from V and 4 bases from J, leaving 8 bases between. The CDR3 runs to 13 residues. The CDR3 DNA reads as TGTGCCAGCAGTTTACCAGCGAGCTATGGCTACACCTTC. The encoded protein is CASSLPASYGYTF.

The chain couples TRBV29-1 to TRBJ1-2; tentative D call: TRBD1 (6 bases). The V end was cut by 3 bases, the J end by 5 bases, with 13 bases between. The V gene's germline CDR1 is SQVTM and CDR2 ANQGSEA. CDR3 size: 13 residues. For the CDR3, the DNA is TGCAGCGTTGATGCGGGGGCCGTATATGGCTACACCTTC. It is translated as CSVDAGAVYGYTF.

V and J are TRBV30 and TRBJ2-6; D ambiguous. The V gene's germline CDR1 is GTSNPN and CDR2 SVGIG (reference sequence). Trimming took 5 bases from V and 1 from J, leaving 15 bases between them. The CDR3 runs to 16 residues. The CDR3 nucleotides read TGTGCCTGGGCCGCGACCGTATCGTCTGGGGCCAACGTCCTGACTTTC. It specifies CAWAATVSSGANVLTF.

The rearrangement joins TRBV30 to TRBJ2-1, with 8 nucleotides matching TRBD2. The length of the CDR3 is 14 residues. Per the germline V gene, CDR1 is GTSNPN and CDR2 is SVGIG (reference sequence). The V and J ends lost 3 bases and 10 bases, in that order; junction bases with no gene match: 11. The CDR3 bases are TGTGCCTGGAGGGGGCGAGCGGGGGAAGGGGAGCAGTTCTTC. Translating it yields CAWRGRAGEGEQFF.

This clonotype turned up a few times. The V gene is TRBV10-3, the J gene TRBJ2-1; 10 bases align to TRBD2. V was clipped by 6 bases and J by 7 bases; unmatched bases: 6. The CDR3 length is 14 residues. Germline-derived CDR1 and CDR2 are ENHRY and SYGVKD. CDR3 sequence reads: CAIRASGGLNEQFF. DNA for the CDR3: TGTGCCATCAGGGCTAGCGGGGGCCTTAATGAGCAGTTCTTC.

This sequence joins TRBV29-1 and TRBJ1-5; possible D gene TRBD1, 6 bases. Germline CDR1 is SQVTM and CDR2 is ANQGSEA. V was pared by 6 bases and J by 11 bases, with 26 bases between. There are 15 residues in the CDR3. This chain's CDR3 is CSVTVPTLIGGAQHF. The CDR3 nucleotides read TGCAGCGTCACCGTCCCTACGTTGATAGGGGGGGCCCAGCATTTT.

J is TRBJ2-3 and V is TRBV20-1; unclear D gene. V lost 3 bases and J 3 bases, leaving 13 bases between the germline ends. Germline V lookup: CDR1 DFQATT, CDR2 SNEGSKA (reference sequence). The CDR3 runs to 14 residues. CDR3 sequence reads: CSASLDWFTDTQYF. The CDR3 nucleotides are TGCAGTGCTAGCCTCGACTGGTTTACAGATACGCAGTATTTT.

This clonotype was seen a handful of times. CDR3 coding DNA: TGTGCCAGCAGTCCACTCGACAGGGGGGCGTACGAGCAGTACTTC. This translates into CASSPLDRGAYEQYF. This sequence joins TRBV28 and TRBJ2-7; 9 bases line up with TRBD1. Trimming removed 5 bases from V and 4 bases from J; junction bases left unmatched: 9. Germline CDR1 and CDR2: MDHEN and SYDVKM. The CDR3 consists of 15 residues.

The CDR3 here is CASSSPGGHLYNEQFF. The CDR3 nucleotides are TGTGCCAGCTCATCCCCCGGGGGACATCTCTACAATGAGCAGTTCTTC. The V call is TRBV18, the J call TRBJ2-1, with D tentatively TRBD1 or TRBD2 (6 bases each). The CDR3 is made up of 16 amino acids. Germline V gene data show CDR1 as KGHSH and CDR2 as LQKENI. V lost 5 bases and J lost 3, with 17 bases in between.

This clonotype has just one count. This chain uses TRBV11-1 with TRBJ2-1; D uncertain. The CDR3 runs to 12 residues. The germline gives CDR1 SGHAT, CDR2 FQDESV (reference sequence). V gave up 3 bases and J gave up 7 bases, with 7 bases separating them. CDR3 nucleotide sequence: TGTGCCAGCAGCTTTACTAAGAATGAGCAGTTCTTC. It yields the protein CASSFTKNEQFF. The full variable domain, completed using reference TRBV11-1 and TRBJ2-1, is EAEVAQSPRYKITEKSQAVAFWCDPISGHATLYWYRQILGQGPELLVQFQDESVVDDSQLPKDRFSAERLKGVDSTLKIQPAELGDSAMYLCASSFTKNEQFFGPGTRLTVL.

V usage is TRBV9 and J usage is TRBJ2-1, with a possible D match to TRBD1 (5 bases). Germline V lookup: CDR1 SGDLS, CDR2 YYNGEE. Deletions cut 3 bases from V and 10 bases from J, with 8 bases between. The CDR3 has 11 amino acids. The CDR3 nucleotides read TGTGCCAGCAGCGGCAGGGCCGAGCAGTTCTTC. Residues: CASSGRAEQFF.

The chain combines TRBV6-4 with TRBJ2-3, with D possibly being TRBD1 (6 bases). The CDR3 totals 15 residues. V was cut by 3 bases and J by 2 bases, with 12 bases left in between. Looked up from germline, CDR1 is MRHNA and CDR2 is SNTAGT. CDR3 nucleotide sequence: TGTGCCAGCAGTGATGGTGACAGGACCACAGATACGCAGTATTTT. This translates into CASSDGDRTTDTQYF.

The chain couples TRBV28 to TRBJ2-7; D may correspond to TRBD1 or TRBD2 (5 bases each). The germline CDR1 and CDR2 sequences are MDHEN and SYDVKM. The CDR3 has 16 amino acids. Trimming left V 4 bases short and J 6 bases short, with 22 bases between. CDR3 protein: CASSSPHGAATPEQYF. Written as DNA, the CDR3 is TGTGCCAGCAGTTCCCCCCACGGGGCAGCCACCCCCGAGCAGTACTTC.

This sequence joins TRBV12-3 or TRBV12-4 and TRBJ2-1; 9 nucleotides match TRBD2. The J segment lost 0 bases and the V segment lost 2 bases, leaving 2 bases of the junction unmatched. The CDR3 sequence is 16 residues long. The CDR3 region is CASSLRRGGSYNEQFF. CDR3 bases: TGTGCCAGCAGTTTAAGGCGGGGGGGCTCCTACAATGAGCAGTTCTTC.

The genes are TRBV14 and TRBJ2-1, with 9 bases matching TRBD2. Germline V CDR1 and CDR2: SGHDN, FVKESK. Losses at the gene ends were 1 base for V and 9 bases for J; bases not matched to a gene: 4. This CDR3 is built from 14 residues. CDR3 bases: TGTGCCAGCAGCCAAGTAGCTAGCGGGGCTGAGCAGTTCTTC. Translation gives CASSQVASGAEQFF.

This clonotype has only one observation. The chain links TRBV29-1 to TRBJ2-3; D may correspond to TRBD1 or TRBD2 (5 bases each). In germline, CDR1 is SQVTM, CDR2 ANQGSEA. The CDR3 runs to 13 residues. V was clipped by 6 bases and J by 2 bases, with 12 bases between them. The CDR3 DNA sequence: TGCAGCGTGGGGGACGGGCTCACAGATACGCAGTATTTT. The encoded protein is CSVGDGLTDTQYF.

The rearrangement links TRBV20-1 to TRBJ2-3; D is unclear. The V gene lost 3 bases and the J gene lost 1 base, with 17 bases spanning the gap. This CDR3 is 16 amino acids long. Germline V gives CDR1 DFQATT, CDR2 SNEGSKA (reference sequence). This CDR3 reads CSASGPANKGTDTQYF. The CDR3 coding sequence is TGCAGTGCTAGCGGCCCGGCCAATAAAGGCACAGATACGCAGTATTTT.

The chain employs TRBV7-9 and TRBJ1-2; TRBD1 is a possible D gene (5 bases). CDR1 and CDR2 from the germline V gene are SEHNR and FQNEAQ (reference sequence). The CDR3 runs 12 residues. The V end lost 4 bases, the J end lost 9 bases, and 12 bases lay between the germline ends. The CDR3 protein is CASSSDRISYTF. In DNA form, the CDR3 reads TGTGCCAGCAGCTCCGACAGAATAAGCTACACCTTC.

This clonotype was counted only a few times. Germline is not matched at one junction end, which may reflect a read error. This CDR3 reads CASSVGIQGDEQYF. CDR3 bases: TGTGCCAGTAGCGTAGGGATTCAAGGGGATGAGCAGTACTTC. The rearrangement links TRBV9 to TRBJ2-7; D is tentatively TRBD1 or TRBD2 (5 bases each). Germline V CDR1 and CDR2: SGDLS, YYNGEE. This CDR3 spans 14 amino acids.